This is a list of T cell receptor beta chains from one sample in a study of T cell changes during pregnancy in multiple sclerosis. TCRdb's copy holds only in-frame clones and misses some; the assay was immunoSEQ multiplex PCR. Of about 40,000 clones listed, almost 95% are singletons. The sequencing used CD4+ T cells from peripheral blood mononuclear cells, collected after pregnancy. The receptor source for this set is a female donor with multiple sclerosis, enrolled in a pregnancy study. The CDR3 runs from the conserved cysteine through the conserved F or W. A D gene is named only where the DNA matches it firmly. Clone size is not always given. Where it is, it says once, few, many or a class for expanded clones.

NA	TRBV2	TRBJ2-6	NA	CASSVETVASGANVLTF	TGTGCCAGCAGTGTGGAGACAGTGGCCTCTGGGGCCAACGTCCTGACTTTC
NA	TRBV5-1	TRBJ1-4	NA	CASSSVAGLGEKLFF	TGCGCCAGCAGCTCTGTGGCGGGGTTAGGTGAAAAACTGTTTTTT
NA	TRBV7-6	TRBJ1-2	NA	CASSNQGWGDDGYTF	TGTGCCAGCAGCAACCAGGGCTGGGGGGACGATGGCTACACCTTC
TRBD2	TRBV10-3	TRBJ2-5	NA	CAISESVQGGGTQYF	TGTGCCATCAGTGAGTCAGTCCAGGGCGGGGGGACCCAGTACTTC
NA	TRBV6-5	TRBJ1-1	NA	CATGNRVNTEAFF	TGTGCCACTGGGAACAGGGTTAACACTGAAGCTTTCTTT
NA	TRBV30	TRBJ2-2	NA	CASRPNTGELFF	TGTGCCTCCCGTCCGAACACCGGGGAGCTGTTTTTT
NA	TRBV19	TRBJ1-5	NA	CASSPRDNQIQPQHF	TGTGCCAGTAGTCCTAGGGACAATCAGATTCAGCCCCAGCATTTT
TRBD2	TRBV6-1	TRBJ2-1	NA	CASSEMGGSYNEQFF	TGTGCCAGCAGTGAAATGGGGGGGTCCTACAATGAGCAGTTCTTC
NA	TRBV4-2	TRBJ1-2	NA	CASSQPTGPSYTF	TGTGCCAGCAGCCAACCCACCGGTCCTAGCTACACCTTC
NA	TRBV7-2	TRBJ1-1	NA	CASSLGTPNTEAFF	TGTGCCAGCAGCTTAGGGACACCGAACACTGAAGCTTTCTTT
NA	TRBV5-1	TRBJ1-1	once	CASSASTLLNTEAFF	TGCGCCAGCAGCGCCTCTACCCTGTTGAACACTGAAGCTTTCTTT
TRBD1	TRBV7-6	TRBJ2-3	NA	CASSLSGGVGDTQYF	TGTGCCAGCAGCTTGTCAGGGGGCGTCGGAGATACGCAGTATTTT
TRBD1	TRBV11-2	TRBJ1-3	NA	CASSSRTGGYGNTIYF	TGTGCCAGCAGCTCACGGACAGGGGGCTATGGAAACACCATATATTTT
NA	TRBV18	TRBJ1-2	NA	CASSQGVNYGYTF	TGTGCCAGCTCACAGGGAGTAAATTATGGCTACACCTTC
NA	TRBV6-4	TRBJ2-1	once	CASSGLRGNEQFF	TGTGCCAGCAGTGGGCTTAGGGGCAATGAGCAGTTCTTC
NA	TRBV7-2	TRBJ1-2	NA	CASSQPRGQRGYGYTF	TGTGCCAGCAGCCAGCCCCGTGGACAGCGGGGTTATGGCTACACCTTC
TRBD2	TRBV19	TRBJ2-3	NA	CASRDRITGTSGTDTQYF	TGTGCCAGTAGGGACAGGATCACCGGGACTAGCGGCACAGATACGCAGTATTTT
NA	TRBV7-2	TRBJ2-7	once	CASSSAHSGHDYEQYF	TGTGCCAGCAGCTCTGCACATAGCGGACATGACTACGAGCAGTACTTC
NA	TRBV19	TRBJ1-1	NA	CASIGRNEAFF	TGTGCCAGTATTGGGCGTAATGAAGCTTTCTTT
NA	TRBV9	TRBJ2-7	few	CASSVAGTPGEQYF	TGTGCCAGCAGCGTCGCCGGGACACCCGGGGAGCAGTACTTC
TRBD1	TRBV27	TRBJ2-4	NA	CASSLRAADRADIQYF	TGTGCCAGCAGTTTAAGGGCTGCGGACAGGGCGGACATTCAGTACTTC
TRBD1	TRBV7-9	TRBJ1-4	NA	CASSLGDREGWTANEKLFF	TGTGCCAGCAGCTTAGGGGACAGGGAGGGGTGGACGGCTAATGAAAAACTGTTTTTT
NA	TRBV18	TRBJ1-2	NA	CASSSDGGGGYTF	TGTGCCAGCTCATCGGACGGGGGAGGCGGCTACACCTTC
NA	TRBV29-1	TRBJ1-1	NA	CSAATVTEAFF	TGCAGCGCTGCGACAGTGACTGAAGCTTTCTTT
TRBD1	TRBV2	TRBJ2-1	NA	CASVGDRVYNEQFF	TGTGCCAGCGTCGGGGACAGAGTATACAATGAGCAGTTCTTC
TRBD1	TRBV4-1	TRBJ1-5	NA	CASSRQGFNQPQHF	TGCGCCAGCAGTCGACAGGGTTTCAATCAGCCCCAGCATTTT
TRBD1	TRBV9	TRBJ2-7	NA	CASSVDRGSYEQYF	TGTGCCAGCAGCGTCGACAGGGGCTCCTACGAGCAGTACTTC
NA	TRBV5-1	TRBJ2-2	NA	CASNLGGPAGELFF	TGCGCCAGCAACCTGGGGGGGCCAGCCGGGGAGCTGTTTTTT
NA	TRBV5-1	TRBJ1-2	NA	CARPERLGQGFDYGYTF	TGCGCCAGACCTGAAAGGCTGGGGCAGGGCTTTGACTATGGCTACACCTTC
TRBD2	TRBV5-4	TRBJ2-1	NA	CASRNSGTLNEQFF	TGTGCCAGCAGAAATAGCGGGACTTTAAATGAGCAGTTCTTC
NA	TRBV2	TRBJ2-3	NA	CASSPFSTRTDTQYF	TGTGCCAGCAGTCCCTTTAGTACCCGAACAGATACGCAGTATTTT
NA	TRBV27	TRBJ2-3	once	CARTFRQVSDTQYF	TGTGCCAGAACCTTCAGACAGGTATCAGATACGCAGTATTTT
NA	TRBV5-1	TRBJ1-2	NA	CASSLGRRQGDGYTF	TGCGCCAGCAGCTTGGGCAGACGGCAGGGCGATGGCTACACCTTC
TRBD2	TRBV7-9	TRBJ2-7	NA	CASSPTTSGGREQYF	TGTGCCAGCAGCCCAACGACTAGCGGGGGTAGGGAGCAGTACTTC
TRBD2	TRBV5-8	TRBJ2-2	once	CASSLVAGGLGELFF	TGTGCCAGCAGCTTGGTGGCGGGGGGCCTCGGGGAGCTGTTTTTT
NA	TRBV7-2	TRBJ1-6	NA	CASNEDRGLGLTLHF	TGTGCCAGCAACGAAGATCGGGGTCTCGGTTTAACCCTCCACTTT
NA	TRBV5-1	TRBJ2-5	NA	CASSLRTIQETQYF	TGCGCCAGCAGCTTGAGGACAATCCAAGAGACCCAGTACTTC
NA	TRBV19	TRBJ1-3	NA	CASSIPGEATIYF	TGTGCCAGTAGTATTCCGGGAGAAGCCACCATATATTTT
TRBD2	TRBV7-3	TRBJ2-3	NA	CASSRGGVGIDTQYF	TGTGCCAGCAGCCGGGGGGGGGTAGGGATAGATACGCAGTATTTT
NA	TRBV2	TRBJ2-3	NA	CASTPGGFSTDTQYF	TGTGCCAGCACCCCGGGCGGGTTCTCCACAGATACGCAGTATTTT
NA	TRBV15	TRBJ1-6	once	CATSRVGTGVSPLHF	TGTGCCACCAGCAGAGTAGGAACCGGAGTTTCACCCCTCCACTTT
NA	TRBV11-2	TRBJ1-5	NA	CASSQAPVGQPQHF	TGTGCCAGCAGTCAAGCGCCGGTCGGACAGCCCCAGCATTTT
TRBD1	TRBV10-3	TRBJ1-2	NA	CAISESGDSIYGYTF	TGTGCCATCAGTGAGTCTGGGGACAGTATCTATGGCTACACCTTC
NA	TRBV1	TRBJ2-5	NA	CTSSQGPSPETQYF	TGCACCAGCAGCCAAGGGCCTAGCCCAGAGACCCAGTACTTC
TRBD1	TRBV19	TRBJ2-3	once	CASIYPLGQGATDTQYF	TGTGCCAGTATATACCCCCTCGGACAGGGGGCCACAGATACGCAGTATTTT
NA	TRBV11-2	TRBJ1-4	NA	CASTRILDSINEKLFF	TGTGCCAGCACCCGAATCCTGGACAGCATTAATGAAAAACTGTTTTTT
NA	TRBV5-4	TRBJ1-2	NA	CASSLGDDRTFSTPYYGYTF	TGTGCCAGCAGCTTGGGAGACGACCGGACTTTCTCTACGCCATACTATGGCTACACCTTC
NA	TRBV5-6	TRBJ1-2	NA	CASSLAGDYGYTF	TGTGCCAGCAGCTTGGCAGGGGACTATGGCTACACCTTC
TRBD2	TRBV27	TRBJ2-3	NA	CASSPLGGGGTDTQYF	TGTGCCAGCAGCCCACTGGGGGGGGGAGGCACAGATACGCAGTATTTT
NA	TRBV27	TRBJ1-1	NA	CASSFTRQGKAFF	TGTGCCAGCAGTTTCACTCGGCAGGGAAAAGCTTTCTTT
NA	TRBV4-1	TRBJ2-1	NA	CASSQSPDSSMQFF	TGCGCCAGCAGCCAATCGCCCGACAGTTCAATGCAGTTCTTC
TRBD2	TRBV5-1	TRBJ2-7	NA	CASSLEALAGGSEQYF	TGCGCCAGCAGCTTGGAGGCACTAGCGGGGGGATCGGAGCAGTACTTC
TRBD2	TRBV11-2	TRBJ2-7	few	CASSTTSGGNEQYF	TGTGCCAGCAGCACAACTAGCGGGGGGAACGAGCAGTACTTC
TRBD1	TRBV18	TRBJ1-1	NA	CASSDRATNTEAFF	TGTGCCAGCTCGGACAGGGCGACTAACACTGAAGCTTTCTTT
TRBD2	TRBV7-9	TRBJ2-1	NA	CASSLARGVYNEQFF	TGTGCCAGCAGCTTGGCCCGGGGGGTCTACAATGAGCAGTTCTTC
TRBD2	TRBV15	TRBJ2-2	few	CATSRGTSGVSGELFF	TGTGCCACCAGCAGAGGGACTAGCGGGGTGTCCGGGGAGCTGTTTTTT
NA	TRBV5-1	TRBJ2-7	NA	CASSSTTGSEQYF	TGCGCCAGCAGCTCCACAACAGGCAGTGAGCAGTACTTC
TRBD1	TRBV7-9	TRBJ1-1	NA	CASSPGTGSITEAFF	TGTGCCAGCAGCCCCGGGACAGGGTCGATCACTGAAGCTTTCTTT
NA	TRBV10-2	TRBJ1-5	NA	CASSGRGDEQPQHF	TGCGCCAGCAGTGGGCGGGGGGATGAACAGCCCCAGCATTTT